The 23 T cell receptor beta chains below all came from one sample that was sequenced in a study of T cells in Graves' hyperthyroidism and ophthalmopathy. TCR beta CDR3 sequences were amplified from RNA transcripts. The study used the HTBI primer set for a first-round RT-PCR of the TCR CDR3. TCRdb recomputed calls from the multiplex PCR reads with MiXCR, one row per CDR3 protein. The sample has about 420,000 distinct CDR3 sequences; roughly an eighth are singletons. The sample comprised blood. The receptors originated from a woman aged 18-35 years with Graves' hyperthyroidism.

The table lists this clonotype with many counts. The chain is built from TRBV27 and TRBJ1-1; D call uncertain. The germline V gene encodes CDR1 MNHEY and CDR2 SMNVEV (reference sequence). The CDR3 covers 13 residues. V dropped 1 base and J dropped 5 bases, with 8 bases sitting between them. This chain's CDR3 is CASSLFFGTEAFF. For the CDR3, the DNA is TGTGCCAGCAGTTTATTCTTCGGGACTGAAGCTTTCTTT.

This clonotype was counted many times. V is TRBV29-1 and J is TRBJ1-2; 8 nucleotides agree with TRBD1. The CDR3 runs to 14 residues. V lost 7 bases to trimming and J lost 2 bases; unmatched junction nucleotides: 9. Germline V gene lookup returns CDR1 SQVTM and CDR2 ANQGSEA. The CDR3 protein is CSADVRQGNYGYTF. The CDR3 DNA reads as TGCAGCGCTGACGTCAGACAGGGGAACTATGGCTACACCTTC.

Ten or more counts support this clonotype. V and J are TRBV28 and TRBJ2-7; the D is unclear. Germline CDR1 reads MDHEN; CDR2 reads SYDVKM. The CDR3 loop spans 15 amino acids. Trimming cost V 4 bases and J 4 bases, with 17 bases left between them. The CDR3 DNA is TGTGCCAGCAGTTCCGCCCGCAGGATGGTATACGAGCAGTACTTC. This encodes CASSSARRMVYEQYF.

The sample holds many counts of this clonotype. The chain joins TRBV10-1 to TRBJ2-2; D is ambiguous. Trimming removed 8 bases from V and 2 bases from J, with 12 bases in between. The CDR3 is 14 residues long. Germline V gene lookup returns CDR1 WNHNN and CDR2 SYGVQD (reference sequence). CDR3 nucleotides: TGCGCCAGCGCGGTAGATCCAAACACCGGGGAGCTGTTTTTT. Its protein product is CASAVDPNTGELFF.

The table lists this clonotype with many counts. The chain carries TRBV5-1 and TRBJ2-7; 14 positions agree with TRBD2. The CDR3 is 16 amino acids. In germline, CDR1 is SGHRS, CDR2 YFSETQ. After removal of 3 bases from V and 3 bases from J, the junction contained 5 bases not matched to a gene. The CDR3 bases are TGCGCCAGCAGCTCGGGACTAGCGGGAGACGGCTACGAGCAGTACTTC. Its protein product is CASSSGLAGDGYEQYF.

The chain links TRBV19 to TRBJ1-1; D not resolved. V was shortened by 5 bases and J by 1 base, with 11 bases between the two germline ends. Germline V gives CDR1 LNHDA, CDR2 SQIVND (reference sequence). This CDR3 has 14 amino acids. This CDR3 is CASSPLEPNTEAFF. In DNA, the CDR3 is TGTGCCAGTAGTCCTCTAGAACCGAACACTGAAGCTTTCTTT.

CDR3: CAIRDIRVTGELFF. The DNA of the CDR3 is TGTGCCATCAGGGATATAAGGGTGACCGGGGAGCTGTTTTTT. This chain connects TRBV10-3 to TRBJ2-2; D gene ambiguous. The length of the CDR3 is 14 residues. Trimming stripped 6 bases from V and 5 bases from J, with 13 bases between. The germline gives CDR1 ENHRY, CDR2 SYGVKD.

Regarding this clonotype: The junction does not match germline at one end; this may be a read error. This chain links TRBV5-6 with TRBJ2-7; TRBD2 matches 11 bases. The CDR3 is made up of 14 amino acids. Per germline, CDR1 SGHDT and CDR2 YYEEEE. The DNA for the CDR3 is TGTGCCAGCAGCCTAGCGGGAGGAACCTACGAGCAGTGCTTC. Amino acid sequence: CASSLAGGTYEQCF.

In its sample, this clonotype was seen many times. The chain has TRBV5-1 and TRBJ2-3; D is uncertain. The CDR3 has 16 residues. V was shortened by 0 bases and J by 0 bases, with 11 bases between the two germline ends. The germline V gene has CDR1 SGHRS and CDR2 YFSETQ. CDR3 DNA sequence: TGCGCCAGCAGCTTGGAGGGAATCTCTAGCACAGATACGCAGTATTTT. It specifies CASSLEGISSTDTQYF.

Only a few counts were recorded for this clonotype. This chain links TRBV11-1 with TRBJ2-7; 7 bases fit TRBD2. Trimming took 5 bases from V and 9 from J; bases not matched to a gene: 16. CDR3 length: 15 residues. Looked up from germline, CDR1 is SGHAT and CDR2 is FQDESV (reference sequence). The CDR3 sequence: CASSRDALNPSGQYF. In DNA, the CDR3 is TGTGCCAGCAGCCGGGACGCCTTAAACCCTAGCGGGCAGTACTTC.

This clonotype occurred a few times. This chain links TRBV5-6 with TRBJ1-5, with a tentative D call TRBD1 (6 bases). CDR1 is SGHDT and CDR2 is YYEEEE in the germline V gene. The germline V and J ends were trimmed by 5 bases and 2 bases, with 17 bases remaining between them. The CDR3 is 16 amino acids. The CDR3 loop is CASSQFRGEGNQPQHF. The CDR3, as DNA: TGTGCCAGCAGTCAATTCAGGGGAGAGGGCAATCAGCCCCAGCATTTT.

This clonotype was seen a handful of times. The chain combines TRBV20-1 with TRBJ2-3; 11 nucleotides match TRBD2. CDR1 is DFQATT, CDR2 SNEGSKA, per germline (reference sequence). The CDR3 contains 17 residues. With V trimmed by 0 bases and J by 5 bases, 10 bases remained unmatched. For the CDR3, the DNA is TGCAGTGCTAGAGATCATCGGCTAGCGGGAGGAGTAGATACGCAGTATTTT. Its translation: CSARDHRLAGGVDTQYF.

This clonotype has a count of ten or more. The chain uses TRBV6-5 and TRBJ1-1; 7 bases are a match to TRBD1. The germline V gene has CDR1 MNHEY and CDR2 SVGAGI. V shed 1 base and J 1 base; nucleotides not matched to a gene: 12. This CDR3 is 18 amino acids long. The CDR3 DNA reads as TGTGCCAGCAGTTACTTGTACAGGGGTACTCGCCCGAACACTGAAGCTTTCTTT. Protein product: CASSYLYRGTRPNTEAFF.

Many counts were recorded for this clonotype. This rearrangement joins TRBV27 to TRBJ1-1; TRBD1 might be the D (5 bases). Germline CDR1 and CDR2: MNHEY and SMNVEV (reference sequence). Trimming cost V 2 bases and J 1 base, with 8 bases left between them. The CDR3 totals 14 residues. CDR3 sequence reads: CASSLKGTNTEAFF. In DNA form, the CDR3 reads TGTGCCAGCAGTTTAAAGGGGACGAACACTGAAGCTTTCTTT.

This clonotype was counted only a few times. The chain is built from TRBV5-1 and TRBJ1-2; TRBD1 matches 7 bases. V dropped 5 bases and J dropped 4; count of bases not matched to a gene: 5. Germline lookup yields CDR1 SGHRS and CDR2 YFSETQ. The CDR3 consists of 13 residues. In DNA, the CDR3 is TGCGCCAGCAGGGAGGGGGCCCTCTATGGCTACACCTTC. Translating it yields CASREGALYGYTF.

This clonotype occurred a few times. The V gene is TRBV10-3, the J gene TRBJ2-2, with 12 bases aligning to TRBD2. CDR3 length equals 15 residues. Germline V gene lookup returns CDR1 ENHRY and CDR2 SYGVKD. The V segment lost 3 bases and the J segment 5 bases; nucleotides outside the gene matches: 1. The CDR3 bases are TGTGCCATCAGTGACCTAGCGGGAGGGACCGGGGAGCTGTTTTTT. This sequence encodes CAISDLAGGTGELFF.

This clonotype was observed a few times. The chain couples TRBV6-2 or TRBV6-3 to TRBJ2-3; 8 nucleotides line up with TRBD2. Per the germline V gene, CDR1 is MNHEY and CDR2 is SVGEGT. CDR3 size: 18 residues. V shed 2 bases, J shed 5 bases, and the junction held 15 bases outside the gene matches. CDR3 in amino acids: CASSYRPAGDALVDTQYF. The CDR3 DNA follows: TGTGCCAGCAGTTACCGGCCAGCGGGAGACGCCTTGGTAGATACGCAGTATTTT.

This clonotype came up many times. The rearrangement links TRBV20-1 to TRBJ2-7, with D tentatively TRBD2 (5 bases). The CDR3 contains 14 residues. CDR1 DFQATT and CDR2 SNEGSKA come from the germline V gene (reference sequence). Trimming stripped 0 bases from V and 4 bases from J, with 13 bases between. The CDR3, as DNA: TGCAGTGCTAGAGATGGAGAGGGTCTGTACGAGCAGTACTTC. Its protein is CSARDGEGLYEQYF.

A remark on this clonotype: A much more abundant neighbour one base away suggests this may be a read error. This chain links TRBV28 with TRBJ1-2; D is unclear. This CDR3 comprises 15 residues. Germline-derived CDR1 and CDR2 are MDHEN and SYDVKM. CDR3 DNA sequence: TGTACCAGCAGCTCCCCCTTGTTGGCTACCTATGGCTACACCTTC. This gives the protein CTSSSPLLATYGYTF.

The chain combines TRBV4-3 with TRBJ2-5; TRBD1 is a possible D gene (6 bases). The CDR3 length is 14 residues. V was trimmed by 0 bases and J by 7 bases, leaving 12 bases between them. CDR1 and CDR2 from the germline V gene are LGHNA and YSLEER. For the CDR3, the DNA is TGCGCCAGCAGCCAAGACAGTCGAGGGGGGACCCAGTACTTC. Translating it yields CASSQDSRGGTQYF.

This clonotype was seen a few times. The V and J genes are TRBV5-1 and TRBJ2-7; a weak D match, TRBD2 (6 bases). The CDR3 sequence is 15 residues long. Germline CDR1 SGHRS, CDR2 YFSETQ. Between the trimmed V and J ends, which lost 4 bases and 4 bases, there was a span of 18 bases. The CDR3 region is CASSPSSGSGYEQYF. In DNA form, the CDR3 reads TGCGCCAGCAGCCCTTCGTCCGGGAGCGGTTACGAGCAGTACTTC.

This clonotype has a count of ten or more. The V and J genes are TRBV30 and TRBJ2-7; weak D call: TRBD1 (5 bases). The CDR3 extends over 12 amino acids. CDR1 and CDR2 from the germline V gene are GTSNPN and SVGIG (reference sequence). V was shortened by 6 bases and J by 2 bases, with 11 bases between the two germline ends. The CDR3 sequence: CACQDTTYEQYF. The CDR3 DNA reads as TGTGCCTGTCAGGACACCACCTACGAGCAGTACTTC. The full variable domain, completed using reference TRBV30 and TRBJ2-7, is SQTIHQWPATLVQPVGSPLSLECTVEGTSNPNLYWYRQAAGRGLQLLFYSVGIGQISSEVPQNLSASRPQDRQFILSSKKLLLSDSGFYLCACQDTTYEQYFGPGTRLTVT.

This clonotype came up a few times. The V and J genes are TRBV28 and TRBJ1-5; D uncertain. The length of the CDR3 is 13 residues. Germline V gene data show CDR1 as MDHEN and CDR2 as SYDVKM. V lost 3 bases and J 4 bases, leaving 7 bases between the germline ends. This CDR3 reads CASSFRVNQPQHF. Written as DNA, the CDR3 is TGTGCCAGCAGTTTCCGGGTGAATCAGCCCCAGCATTTT.